The clone carrying this TCR beta chain occurred many times. What it binds is not known. One entry per CDR3 protein, called by TCRdb with MiXCR from the 5' RACE reads. The sample consists of some 46,000 distinct CDR3 sequences, about 12% of them appearing once. V lost 3 bases to trimming and J lost 4 bases, with 11 bases between them. Per germline, CDR1 KGHSH and CDR2 LQKENI. CDR3 size: 14 residues. The time point was: blood at routine non-recurrence follow-up after resection. The sample comes from a study of spatial heterogeneity in lung cancer. Study results and limitations: Expanded tumor TCRs that were ubiquitous appeared in blood more at resection than follow-up.

The chain is built from TRBV18 and TRBJ2-3; the D is unclear. The receptor comes from a male donor with early-stage non-small cell lung cancer. Sequencing was performed on PBMCs, taken at follow-up. The CDR3 reads CASSPPAGADTQYF. The DNA for the CDR3 is TGTGCCAGCTCACCCCCGGCAGGAGCAGATACGCAGTATTTT.